These 14 T cell receptor beta chains share one sample of origin, sequenced in a study of CXCR3-negative and CXCR3-positive naive CD8 T cells. With UMI labels, 5' RACE was used to prepare the TRB cDNA libraries. For each CDR3 protein, TCRdb gives one entry from its re-call of the 5' RACE reads, without DNA. The sample includes 100,000 to 150,000 distinct CDR3 sequences. The sequenced sample consisted of naive CXCR3- CD8+ T cells from blood. Subset: CD45RO-CCR7+CD27+CD95- naive CD8+ T cells lacking CXCR3 (TNR3-). The receptor source for this set is a human donor in good health. Some clones in this sample may be carry-over from other donors' samples.

This chain connects TRBV7-9 to TRBJ2-3; TCRdb names TRBD1, which stays unverified in the absence of DNA. CDR1 SEHNR and CDR2 FQNEAQ come from the germline V gene (reference sequence). The CDR3 is 14 residues long. The CDR3 protein is CAGRSRAGTDTQYF.

This chain uses TRBV2 with TRBJ1-6. CDR3 length: 15 amino acids. Germline V lookup: CDR1 SNHLY, CDR2 FYNNEI. Here the CDR3 reads CASSEDSFRASPLHF.

The J gene is TRBJ1-2, the V gene TRBV4-1; the D call of TRBD1 rests on TCRdb alone, since no DNA is present to check it. From germline, CDR1 is MGHRA and CDR2 YSYEKL. The length of the CDR3 is 15 residues. The CDR3 loop is CASSQGPEFNYGYTF.

The chain uses TRBV5-4 and TRBJ2-3; TCRdb's D gene call, TRBD2, goes unchecked for lack of DNA. CDR3 length equals 17 residues. Germline V gene sequence: CDR1 SGHNT, CDR2 YYREEE (reference sequence). CDR3 sequence: CASSYHTVAGVSDTQYF.

The chain is built from TRBV12-3 or TRBV12-4 and TRBJ2-7; TCRdb lists TRBD1, though no DNA is available to test this call. The CDR3 contains 15 residues. CDR3 region: CASSFPGQASYEQYF.

V usage is TRBV4-1 and J usage is TRBJ1-6; TCRdb indicates TRBD1, and absent DNA this call remains unverified. CDR1 is MGHRA and CDR2 is YSYEKL in the germline V gene. The CDR3 is made up of 18 amino acids. CDR3 protein: CASSQDSRDREWGSPLHF.

This chain joins TRBV4-1 and TRBJ1-1. This CDR3 spans 13 amino acids. The germline V gene encodes CDR1 MGHRA and CDR2 YSYEKL. CDR3 amino acids: CASSQGTGSEAFF.

This chain joins TRBV30 and TRBJ1-4. This CDR3 contains 12 residues. CDR1 is GTSNPN and CDR2 is SVGIG in the germline V gene (reference sequence). CDR3: CAWSLTHEKLFF.

The CDR3 sequence is CASSKGHRSPVGTEAFF. The chain uses TRBV21-1 and TRBJ1-1; as DNA is missing, the TRBD1 call by TCRdb cannot be tested. TRBV21-1 is a pseudogene segment. This CDR3 spans 17 amino acids.

The CDR3 loop is CSARVPGTGLYEQYF. The J gene is TRBJ2-7, the V gene TRBV20-1; TCRdb reports TRBD1, a call that lacks DNA to check it against. This CDR3 region has 15 residues. The germline V gene encodes CDR1 DFQATT and CDR2 SNEGSKA (reference sequence).

This chain links TRBV7-8 with TRBJ2-3; TCRdb outputs TRBD2, but without DNA this stays unchecked. Germline V gives CDR1 SGHVS, CDR2 FQNEAQ. The CDR3 is 14 amino acids. CDR3 sequence: CAAGWEADTDTQYF.

The V gene is TRBV4-1, the J gene TRBJ2-1; TCRdb's D gene call, TRBD1, goes unchecked for lack of DNA. The germline CDR1 and CDR2 sequences are MGHRA and YSYEKL. The CDR3 covers 13 residues. CDR3 protein: CASSRKQGVEQFF.

The CDR3 reads CASSYSMGGLNTGELFF. The V and J genes are TRBV6-5 and TRBJ2-2; the TCRdb D gene call, TRBD1, has no DNA to confirm it. Germline assignment: CDR1 MNHEY and CDR2 SVGAGI. This CDR3 is 17 amino acids long.

The chain carries TRBV7-9 and TRBJ2-1; TCRdb returns TRBD1, unconfirmable since there is no DNA. This CDR3 has 11 residues. From germline, CDR1 is SEHNR and CDR2 FQNEAQ (reference sequence). CDR3 in amino acids: CASIGGSEQFF.